Included here is one T cell receptor (beta chain) sequence, with context. Its antigen remains undetermined. Base qualities are not recorded, but no much larger clone differs from it by a single base. These data are taken from a study of cytomegalovirus exposure and HLA in healthy donors (dated by TCRdb to the late 2010s). Describing the broader study: In an earlier analysis of around 540 of the donors, roughly 300 Gb of sequence data and roughly 100 million unique TCR beta sequences from about 179 million T cells were reported. Approximately 330 gigabases of sequencing data and 91 million or so unique TCR sequences made up an early release that covered over 550 HLA-typed donors. Of the roughly 400 genotyped donors, approximately 82% fell in the genetic ancestry cluster associated with self-reported Caucasian donors. The study aimed to test whether cataloging public T cell receptors could reveal signatures of past pathogen exposure. Using immunosequencing, the study profiled T cell repertoires from 640 or so subjects and related those repertoires to cytomegalovirus serostatus. Along with the approximately 650-subject first cohort, a separate validation cohort of over a hundred different subjects was used. High-throughput TCR immunosequencing, statistical association of individual TCRs with disease status, and machine learning were combined to predict cytomegalovirus infection status. A later analysis re-analyzed previously published TCR beta repertoires from 650 to 800 donors and added high-resolution HLA genotyping to study TCR occurrence patterns. Rather than drawing on any new phenotypic data, the later analysis identified candidate immune exposures from TCR beta sequences and the way those sequences occurred across donors. An earlier analysis of 587 of the donors used high-throughput TCR beta sequencing to judge whether each TCR beta V gene segment behaved as functional or pseudogenic. Donor age, sex, ethnicity and CMV serostatus were compiled together with the repertoire data. A later genetic analysis used genome-wide SNP genotypes for 398 of the 666 donors, treating that subset as a discovery cohort. All discovery cohort repertoires had been generated using a single sequencing platform. Both class I and class II loci were covered by HLA typing, at four-digit resolution. The number of typed donors differed by locus: about 629-640 for A, B, C, DRB1 and DQB1; approximately 540 for DQA1; approximately 610 for DPA1; and some 430 for DPB1. Roughly 5 DR-DQ haplotypes were handled as single units for association and clustering, since linkage in the cohort was strong. Among about 400 genotyped donors of the cohort, an average of approximately 220,000 unique TCR beta nucleotide sequences was sequenced per donor, of which about 18% were non-productive. The investigation overall reported the following: In vitro tests confirmed that a few of the cytomegalovirus-associated TCR beta chains recognize cytomegalovirus antigens. A later analysis associated roughly 17,000 TCR beta sequences with specific HLA alleles at a false discovery rate of 0.05. Because counts were too low, roughly 16 rarely observed V segments, including chromosome 9 orphons, were left out of the earlier analysis of 500 to 750 of the donors. Immune exposure information for the cohort was limited to CMV serostatus. Because HLA typing was missing for some donors at each locus, association tests included only the typed subset. A further reported finding was that TCR beta sequences accurately predicted the HLA-A and HLA-B alleles for most subjects in the first cohort. In an earlier analysis of approximately 590 of the donors, most TCR beta V segments appeared in productive rearrangements about 87% or about 30% of the time, broadly matching IMGT annotations. Compared with the roughly 710-donor mean, donors in an Asian-associated ancestry cluster had fewer N-insertions in productive TCRs, according to a later genetic analysis. Linkage disequilibrium might explain the correlated functional status among segregating V segments, but an unknown experimental factor could not be ruled out. Across donors, most TCR sequences were observed very rarely, whereas some public TCRs were present in many individuals. The authors suggested that the approach could potentially be generalized to other disease states and immunological phenotypes. A later genetic analysis associated a missense DCLRE1C variant with V-gene and J-gene trimming of TCR beta chains, and an independent cohort replicated the association. Roughly uniform sequencing depth across donors was assumed in presence/absence analyses, although this assumption may not hold. Compared with equally common non-associated chains, HLA-associated TCR beta chains in a later analysis were more clonally expanded and had lower generation probabilities. This cohort had only TCR beta chains sequenced, and the lack of alpha or paired-chain data limited which features could be detected. A group of highly shared sequence variants was considered likely to be a technical artifact of the sequencing pipeline. A later analysis found that TCR association rates varied across HLA loci, with DRB1 alleles showing the most associated TCRs and HLA-C alleles the fewest. Cytomegalovirus status was reported to be diagnosed by the classifier with high specificity and sensitivity in both the original and validation cohorts. In the study, some 160 TCR beta chains were listed as associated with cytomegalovirus. Because the 87-base-pair reads could not distinguish some IMGT-functional V segments, including TRBV6-2 and TRBV6-3, those segments were excluded. Strong co-occurrence of HLA alleles, especially DR and DQ, made assigning TCR associations to individual alleles difficult. According to a later analysis, parvovirus B19, influenza, CMV and Epstein-Barr virus appeared linked to several top co-occurrence clusters. A later analysis found that most CMV-associated TCR beta chains appeared HLA-restricted, with HLA associations seemingly driven largely by CMV exposure.

The protocol used for the library was the immunoSEQ multiplex PCR assay. For the multiplex PCR, a mixture combining 60 forward primers for TCR Vbeta segments and 13 reverse primers for TCR Jbeta segments was used. Amplification of the CDR3 region of rearranged TCR beta genes was performed with a multiplex PCR assay on genomic DNA. Amplified TCR beta libraries were sequenced as 87-base-pair reads on the Illumina HiSeq System. As for how the authors treated the data: A later analysis tallied approximately 87 million unique TCR beta chains across the approximately 670 repertoires, and some 10 million of those chains were shared by two or more donors. To remove PCR and sequencing errors, raw reads were error-corrected and collapsed into unique sequences using a nearest-neighbor algorithm that merged closely related sequences. CDR3 sequences were aligned to IMGT reference sequences to assign V, D and J gene segments. For a sequence to be retained, a match of at least six nucleotides was required to both a V gene segment and a J gene segment. Rearrangements were classified as productive when the CDR3 lacked stop codons and remained in frame with V and J, and all other rearrangements were classified as non-productive. Following IMGT convention, CDR3 was defined as the stretch from the second conserved V-encoded cysteine to the conserved J-encoded phenylalanine. The earlier analysis of about 610 of the donors excluded any sequence lacking an unambiguous match to a single V gene segment. In an earlier analysis of 587 of the donors, V segments were called functional above 56.7% productive rearrangements and were called segregating when the between-donor standard deviation exceeded 5%. A statistical classification framework was built for diagnosing cytomegalovirus status from the catalog of TCR beta chain sequences. In a later analysis, V and J genes were assigned by comparing TCR nucleotide sequences against IMGT/GENE-DB human TR gene sequences. Using the TCRdist pipeline, a later analysis assigned CDR3 sequences along with most-parsimonious VDJ recombination scenarios. In a later analysis, every TCR beta chain was defined by the combination of its CDR3 amino acid sequence and its V-gene family, and reads without a unique V-gene family were dropped. As a way to deal with suspected cross-contamination and a sequencing artifact, a later analysis dropped roughly 600 nucleotide sequences that were highly shared and had low generation probability. For each public chain, a later analysis derived a clonal expansion index from normalized ranks of inferred template counts within each repertoire. In a later analysis, generation probabilities were computed using a VDJ recombination model fitted to out-of-frame rearrangements, and the results were checked against IGoR. In a later analysis, hypergeometric tests were used to score TCR-TCR, TCR-HLA and TCR-CMV co-occurrence, with a repertoire-size bias correction applied to TCR pairs. A later analysis estimated false discovery rates by permuting HLA or CMV assignments 20 times. In a later analysis, co-occurring TCRs were grouped using DBSCAN, and TCRdist sequence similarity was added for clustering within HLA-allele-positive subsets. Repertoires with fewer than 30,000 or more than 120,000 public chains were left out of co-occurrence clustering, as were five repertoires with anomalous nucleotide sharing. The immuneACCESS repertoire file appears here via TCRdb, limited to in-frame rearrangements. These files lack a portion of the clones; in checked studies, under half of the deficit traces to unresolved V genes, and the cause of the others is not known. For V, J and clone size, that table is used; D and trimming come from the DNA. The sample includes 85,000 to 130,000 clones, with about 68% observed a single time. The ten top clones hold over 12% of the sample.

There are 16 amino acids in the CDR3, from cysteine to phenylalanine inclusive. Of the read, only the CDR3 DNA is kept; its 48 bases are in frame from base 1. CDR1 and CDR2, looked up from the germline V gene, are SNHLY and FYNNEI. Trimming takes 3 bases from V and 0 bases from J, and the germline ends sit 14 bases apart. In total, roughly 710 healthy bone marrow donors made up the cohort. At the time of sampling, every cohort member was nominally healthy, though immune exposures that went unrecorded were likely present. The donor was CMV seropositive and belonged to the group of more than 250 seropositive cohort members. Each donor provided a peripheral blood sample, and peripheral blood mononuclear cells were used for TCR beta sequencing. Genomic DNA extraction from the blood cell samples was performed with the Qiagen DNeasy Blood Extraction Kit.

Sequenced sample: PBMCs. This receptor was obtained from a male donor in good health and CMV-seropositive. The receptor chain draws on TRBV2 and TRBJ2-5; TRBD2 could be the D gene, as 6 bases match. The CDR3: CASSDVIADYQETQYF. The nucleotides are TGTGCCAGCAGTGACGTAATAGCGGATTACCAAGAGACCCAGTACTTC.